The 30 T cell receptor beta chains given below trace back to one sample, sequenced in a study of patients and donors after allogeneic stem cell transplantation. In TCRdb, the RT-PCR reads were re-called with MiXCR into one record per CDR3 protein. The data contain some 880,000 distinct CDR3 sequences, over 15% of them singletons. Sequenced material: blood, either unsorted or a sorted T cell fraction (not recorded which). The receptors come from a human donor who was either an allogeneic HSCT recipient or a stem cell or donor lymphocyte infusion donor (not recorded which). It is not recorded whose cells these are; they may come from a transplant donor.

Only a few counts were recorded for this clonotype. The chain joins TRBV29-1 to TRBJ2-2; TRBD2 agrees at 11 bases. Trimming cost V 6 bases and J 1 base; bases outside gene matches: 4. This CDR3 spans 15 amino acids. Germline V gene data show CDR1 as SQVTM and CDR2 as ANQGSEA. CDR3 sequence: CSVNGLAGNTGELFF. The CDR3 DNA reads as TGCAGCGTAAACGGACTAGCGGGGAACACCGGGGAGCTGTTTTTT.

The rearrangement joins TRBV7-9 to TRBJ2-3; possible D gene TRBD2, 6 bases. Germline V CDR1 and CDR2: SEHNR, FQNEAQ (reference sequence). V lost 6 bases, J lost 3 bases, and 22 bases lay in between. CDR3 size: 17 residues. The CDR3, as DNA: TGTGCCAGCAGATATCCGGGACTCCCGAAGCTGACAGATACGCAGTATTTT. It yields the protein CASRYPGLPKLTDTQYF.

This clonotype occurred a few times. The chain carries TRBV11-1 and TRBJ2-7, with no clear D. Trimming removed 4 bases at V and 3 bases at J, with 19 bases between. Germline CDR1 reads SGHAT; CDR2 reads FQDESV (reference sequence). CDR3 size: 16 residues. CDR3 nucleotide sequence: TGTGCCAGCAGCTCGGGCCCGTCGGACGCCCTCTACGAGCAGTACTTC. Translating gives CASSSGPSDALYEQYF.

J is TRBJ1-5 and V is TRBV19, with TRBD1 matching 8 bases. V gave up 4 bases and J gave up 3 bases; unmatched junction bases: 8. The CDR3 is made up of 16 amino acids. CDR1 and CDR2 (germline): LNHDA, SQIVND (reference sequence). The DNA for the CDR3 is TGTGCCAGTAGTAGAACCGGGACAGGACTCAATCAGCCCCAGCATTTT. It is translated as CASSRTGTGLNQPQHF.

This clonotype was seen at least ten times. V and J are TRBV27 and TRBJ2-7; 8 bases agree with TRBD1. J gave up 3 bases and V 6 bases, and 13 bases lay outside the gene matches. The CDR3 has 16 amino acids. The germline gives CDR1 MNHEY, CDR2 SMNVEV (reference sequence). In DNA, the CDR3 is TGTGCCAGCAGCCCGTTTGGGACAGGTCGAGGCTACGAGCAGTACTTC. Protein product: CASSPFGTGRGYEQYF.

The chain has TRBV29-1 and TRBJ2-7; D is ambiguous. V was trimmed by 1 base and J by 1 base, leaving 20 bases between them. The CDR3 spans 17 residues. Germline CDR1 reads SQVTM; CDR2 reads ANQGSEA. DNA of the CDR3: TGCAGCGTTGAAGGTAGAAGGTTAGGGCCTTATTCCTACGAGCAGTACTTC. It translates to CSVEGRRLGPYSYEQYF.

CDR3 sequence (DNA): TGTGCCAGCAGCTTAGAACAGCCCGCACCTTACAATGAGCAGTTCTTC. Its translation: CASSLEQPAPYNEQFF. J is TRBJ2-1 and V is TRBV11-2; the D is unclear. The CDR3 extends over 16 amino acids. V was trimmed by 0 bases and J by 4 bases, leaving 13 bases between them. Germline CDR1 reads SGHAT; CDR2 reads FQNNGV.

The chain links TRBV5-5 to TRBJ2-5, with a weak D call TRBD1 (5 bases). Germline CDR1 reads SGHKS; CDR2 reads YYEKEE (reference sequence). Trimming took 5 bases from V and 7 from J, leaving 27 bases between them. The CDR3 is 17 amino acids. CDR3 sequence (DNA): TGTGCCAGCAGTCCACCCAGAAGGGGCCCTGAGGACGTGACCCAGTACTTC. Translation gives CASSPPRRGPEDVTQYF.

This clonotype was observed at least ten times. The chain joins TRBV4-2 to TRBJ2-1; 7 positions agree with TRBD2. With 3 bases clipped from V and 4 bases from J, the junction kept 9 bases outside the gene matches. This CDR3 comprises 16 residues. CDR1 is LGHNA and CDR2 is YNFKEQ in the germline V gene. In nucleotides, the CDR3 is TGTGCCAGCAGCCAGGAACACGGGGGGTTATACAATGAGCAGTTCTTC. This gives the protein CASSQEHGGLYNEQFF.

The chain employs TRBV27 and TRBJ2-1; unclear D gene. Trimming removed 9 bases at V and 0 bases at J, with 12 bases between. This CDR3 is built from 14 residues. Per the germline V gene, CDR1 is MNHEY and CDR2 is SMNVEV (reference sequence). CDR3 coding DNA: TGTGCCAGACGAGGCGGCAGCTCCTACAATGAGCAGTTCTTC. This codes for CARRGGSSYNEQFF.

This clonotype has at least ten counts. The chain couples TRBV5-6 to TRBJ1-2; D possibly corresponds to TRBD1 (6 bases). The V and J ends lost 0 bases and 1 base respectively, with 7 bases between them. CDR1 is SGHDT, CDR2 YYEEEE, per germline. CDR3 length equals 14 residues. CDR3 residues: CASSLGTDNYGYTF. The CDR3 nucleotides are TGTGCCAGCAGCTTGGGGACAGATAACTATGGCTACACCTTC.

The chain recombines TRBV9 with TRBJ2-5, with D tentatively TRBD2 (6 bases). CDR1 SGDLS and CDR2 YYNGEE come from the germline V gene. Trimming removed 3 bases from V and 3 bases from J, with 12 bases in between. This CDR3 has 14 residues. The CDR3 nucleotides read TGTGCCAGCAGCGGGGGGGTGGCCGAAGAGACCCAGTACTTC. Encoded protein: CASSGGVAEETQYF.

Concerning this clonotype itself: At one of its ends the junction is not consistent with the germline gene, which may arise from a read error. V gene TRBV7-7 combines with J gene TRBJ2-6, with 8 bases matching TRBD1. The CDR3 extends over 14 amino acids. The germline gives CDR1 SSHAT, CDR2 FNYEAQ (reference sequence). CDR3 DNA sequence: TGTGCTAGCAGCCTCACACTCCAACAGGGGGACCTGACTTTC. It is translated as CASSLTLQQGDLTF.

The chain couples TRBV4-3 to TRBJ1-2, with D possibly matching TRBD1 (6 bases). Trimming took 1 base from V and 4 from J, leaving 13 bases between them. This CDR3 is built from 15 residues. The germline gives CDR1 LGHNA, CDR2 YSLEER. This CDR3 reads CASSQGGQGTYGYTF. DNA for the CDR3: TGCGCCAGCAGCCAAGGGGGGCAGGGGACCTATGGCTACACCTTC.

V is TRBV6-5 and J is TRBJ2-1; 8 bases agree with TRBD2. Trimming cost V 2 bases and J 3 bases; bases outside gene matches: 6. The CDR3 length is 16 residues. Germline loops: CDR1 MNHEY, CDR2 SVGAGI. CDR3 nucleotide sequence: TGTGCCAGCAGTTACGGTCGGACTAGCAGCTACAATGAGCAGTTCTTC. Translating it yields CASSYGRTSSYNEQFF.

This rearrangement joins TRBV24-1 to TRBJ1-2, with D possibly TRBD1 on 5 matching bases. The V end lost 1 base, the J end lost 7 bases, and 9 bases lay between the germline ends. Germline CDR1 is KGHDR and CDR2 is SFDVKD. The CDR3 loop spans 13 amino acids. The CDR3 nucleotides read TGTGCCACCAGTGATTTCGGCAGGGCTGGCTACACCTTC. This encodes CATSDFGRAGYTF.

This clonotype was seen only a few times. The rearrangement links TRBV19 to TRBJ2-2; a weak D match, TRBD2 (5 bases). Germline V gene data show CDR1 as LNHDA and CDR2 as SQIVND (reference sequence). Trimming shortened V by 8 bases and J by 7 bases, and 20 bases separated the two germline ends. CDR3 size: 15 residues. The CDR3 reads CASEGYGPGYGELFF. The CDR3 bases are TGTGCCAGTGAAGGATACGGCCCGGGATACGGGGAGCTGTTTTTT.

This chain joins TRBV19 and TRBJ2-1, with D maybe TRBD2 (6 bases). The CDR3 runs to 14 residues. The V end was cut by 3 bases, the J end by 8 bases, with 14 bases between. Germline CDR1 LNHDA, CDR2 SQIVND (reference sequence). The CDR3: CASSMGGAAYEQFF. The CDR3 DNA is TGTGCCAGTAGTATGGGGGGTGCGGCATATGAGCAGTTCTTC.

The chain uses TRBV4-3 and TRBJ1-2; the match to TRBD1 covers 12 bases. Losses at the gene ends were 3 bases for V and 5 bases for J; bases not matched to a gene: 4. Germline V gives CDR1 LGHNA, CDR2 YSLEER. This CDR3 is 15 amino acids long. CDR3 nucleotides: TGCGCCAGCAGCCAGGGACAGGGGGCGTCGTATGGCTACACCTTC. It encodes CASSQGQGASYGYTF.

This clonotype was seen only a few times. This sequence joins TRBV15 and TRBJ2-3, with 7 bases that match TRBD2. CDR3 length: 20 residues. Unmatched junction bases numbered 19, after V lost 0 bases and J lost 4 bases. The germline V gene has CDR1 LNHNV and CDR2 YYDKDF (reference sequence). CDR3 DNA sequence: TGTGCCACCAGCAGAGATGGAGTGGTGACGGGGGGTAGGGTCGCAGATACGCAGTATTTT. Translation gives CATSRDGVVTGGRVADTQYF. Full variable domain (missing parts from reference TRBV15 and TRBJ2-3): DAMVIQNPRYQVTQFGKPVTLSCSQTLNHNVMYWYQQKSSQAPKLLFHYYDKDFNNEADTPDNFQSRRPNTSFCFLDIRSPGLGDTAMYLCATSRDGVVTGGRVADTQYFGPGTRLTVL.

V gene TRBV4-1 combines with J gene TRBJ1-5, with D hard to call. The CDR3 contains 15 residues. CDR1 and CDR2 from the germline V gene are MGHRA and YSYEKL. Trimming shortened V by 7 bases and J by 0 bases, and 13 bases separated the two germline ends. Written as DNA, the CDR3 is TGCGCCAGCACCCAGGAGGCCTTTAGCAATCAGCCCCAGCATTTT. Translating gives CASTQEAFSNQPQHF.

Ten or more counts support this clonotype. The gene calls are TRBV12-3 or TRBV12-4 and TRBJ2-3; a possible D gene is TRBD2 (5 bases). This CDR3 contains 16 residues. Deletions cut 5 bases from V and 1 base from J, with 16 bases between. CDR3 nucleotide sequence: TGTGCCAGCAGTGGTATAGCGCCTAATCGCACAGATACGCAGTATTTT. Translating it yields CASSGIAPNRTDTQYF.

The table lists this clonotype with many counts. V usage is TRBV29-1 and J usage is TRBJ2-4; D gene uncertain. The germline CDR1 and CDR2 sequences are SQVTM and ANQGSEA. V lost 4 bases, J lost 1 base, and 14 bases lay in between. The CDR3 totals 15 residues. The DNA for the CDR3 is TGCAGCGTTGCTTTTGAGCTTGGGGCCAAAAACATTCAGTACTTC. This codes for CSVAFELGAKNIQYF.

This clonotype was picked up many times. The rearrangement links TRBV12-3 or TRBV12-4 to TRBJ1-1; D ambiguous. This CDR3 contains 12 residues. V lost 7 bases, J lost 11 bases, and 17 bases lay in between. The CDR3 reads CASIQGRGRAFF. The CDR3 region has the DNA TGTGCCAGCATCCAAGGACGGGGTCGGGCTTTCTTT.

This clonotype was picked up a small number of times. The CDR3 DNA reads as TGTGCCAGCAGCCCACCGGGACAGGGTTTCGGCGAGCAGTACTTC. Its translation is CASSPPGQGFGEQYF. The chain has TRBV6-1 and TRBJ2-7; 9 bases line up with TRBD1. Looked up from germline, CDR1 is MNHNS and CDR2 is SASEGT. The CDR3 has 15 amino acids. The trim removed 6 bases at V and 6 bases at J, leaving 12 bases unmatched.

The chain carries TRBV20-1 and TRBJ2-3; 12 nucleotides agree with TRBD2. From germline, CDR1 is DFQATT and CDR2 SNEGSKA (reference sequence). There are 15 residues in the CDR3. Trimming cost V 6 bases and J 5 bases; bases outside gene matches: 9. In nucleotides, the CDR3 is TGCAGTGCGGCCTGGACTAGCGGGACGAAAGATACGCAGTATTTT. Encoded protein: CSAAWTSGTKDTQYF.

This sequence joins TRBV11-2 and TRBJ2-3, with 14 bases lining up with TRBD2. The CDR3 runs to 19 residues. V lost 4 bases and J lost 3; bases outside the gene matches: 12. CDR1 and CDR2 (germline): SGHAT, FQNNGV. CDR3 protein: CASSSTGLAGAGATDTQYF. DNA of the CDR3: TGTGCCAGCAGCTCCACGGGACTAGCGGGAGCGGGAGCGACAGATACGCAGTATTTT.

As concerns this clonotype: One junction end does not reproduce the germline sequence, and a read error may be involved. This chain uses TRBV4-1 with TRBJ1-4; a weak D match, TRBD1 (5 bases). The CDR3 has 14 amino acids. The germline gives CDR1 MGHRA, CDR2 YSYEKL. CDR3 bases: TGCGCCAGCAGCCAAGTTGAAATGTCGGGGGGGAAAGAATTT. It yields the protein CASSQVEMSGGKEF.

This clonotype was seen a few times. V usage is TRBV12-3 or TRBV12-4 and J usage is TRBJ1-4; no firm D call. The V and J ends lost 3 bases and 5 bases respectively, with 10 bases between them. The CDR3 runs 14 residues. CDR3 nucleotide sequence: TGTGCCAGCAGTTTCAGCAGTCTCAATGAAAAACTGTTTTTT. Residues: CASSFSSLNEKLFF.

This clonotype was detected many times. This sequence joins TRBV10-3 and TRBJ2-2, with a possible D match to TRBD1 (6 bases). The CDR3 consists of 14 residues. V was pared by 10 bases and J by 0 bases, with 12 bases between. From germline, CDR1 is ENHRY and CDR2 SYGVKD. In DNA, the CDR3 is TGTGCCACCCCCGGACAGACGAACACCGGGGAGCTGTTTTTT. Translating gives CATPGQTNTGELFF.